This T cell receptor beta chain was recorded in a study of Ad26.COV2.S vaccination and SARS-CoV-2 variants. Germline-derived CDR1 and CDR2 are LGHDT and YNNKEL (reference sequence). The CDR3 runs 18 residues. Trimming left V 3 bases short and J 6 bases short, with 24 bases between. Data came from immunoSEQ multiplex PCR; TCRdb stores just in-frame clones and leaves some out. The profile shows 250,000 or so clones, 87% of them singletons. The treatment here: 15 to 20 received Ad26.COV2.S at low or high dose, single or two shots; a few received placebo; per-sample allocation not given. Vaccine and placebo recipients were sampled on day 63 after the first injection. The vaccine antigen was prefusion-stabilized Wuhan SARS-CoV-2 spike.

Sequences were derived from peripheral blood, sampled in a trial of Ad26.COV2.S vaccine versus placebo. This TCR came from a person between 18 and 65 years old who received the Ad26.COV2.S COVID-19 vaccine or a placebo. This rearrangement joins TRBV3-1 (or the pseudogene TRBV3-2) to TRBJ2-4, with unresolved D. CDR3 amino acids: CASSHAFIKGKGLNIQYF. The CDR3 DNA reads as TGTGCCAGCAGCCATGCCTTCATTAAGGGCAAGGGATTAAACATTCAGTACTTC.